This TCR beta chain appears in the sequencing data of a study of T cell responses to AZD1222 COVID-19 vaccine. The study, taken as a whole, reports: Researchers took repertoire samples only after the peak T cell response had come.

Concerning this clone: Its antigen is as yet unknown.

With 0 bases clipped from V and 1 base from J, the junction kept 1 base outside the gene matches. Germline CDR1 SGDLS, CDR2 YYNGEE. The CDR3 spans 16 residues. Assay: immunoSEQ multiplex PCR; the TCRdb copy retains only in-frame clones and omits some. The sample includes roughly 58,000 clones, roughly 85% of them seen just once. The sequence was obtained from an adult in good health. The gene calls are TRBV9 and TRBJ2-2; TRBD2 matches 9 bases. Sequencing was performed on peripheral blood, taken on day 0 of MenACWY control vaccination. This CDR3 reads CASSVGSGRNTGELFF. CDR3 coding DNA: TGTGCCAGCAGCGTAGGTAGCGGGAGGAACACCGGGGAGCTGTTTTTT.